The rows below give T cell receptor beta chains drawn from one sample of a study of CD8+ T cells in alopecia areata. TCRdb keeps only in-frame clones here, not all; method: immunoSEQ multiplex PCR. The sample shows around 190,000 clones, around 64% of them seen only once. The sample was CD4+ T cells sorted from blood, taken around week 49, from a patient treated with tofacitinib. All receptors derive from a human donor with alopecia areata. CDR3s include the opening cysteine and the closing phenylalanine or tryptophan. D genes are given only for firm matches. A clone size is listed for some rows: how often the clone was seen (once, few, many), or a class if it is expanded.

j_call: TRBJ2-7; d_call: TRBD1; clone_size: -; v_call: TRBV30; cdr3_aa: CAWTPRQGFMSYEQYF; cdr3_nt: TGTGCCTGGACACCCAGACAGGGTTTCATGTCCTACGAGCAGTACTTC
j_call: TRBJ2-1; d_call: TRBD1; clone_size: -; v_call: TRBV7-2; cdr3_aa: CASSVPGQGNEQFF; cdr3_nt: TGTGCCAGCAGCGTACCGGGACAGGGTAATGAGCAGTTCTTC
j_call: TRBJ1-5; d_call: TRBD1; clone_size: -; v_call: TRBV29-1; cdr3_aa: CSVGTGTNQPQHF; cdr3_nt: TGCAGCGTTGGGACAGGGACTAATCAGCCCCAGCATTTT
j_call: TRBJ2-3; d_call: -; clone_size: few; v_call: TRBV6-5; cdr3_aa: CASSYGQDTDTQYF; cdr3_nt: TGTGCCAGCAGTTACGGGCAGGACACAGATACGCAGTATTTT
j_call: TRBJ2-1; d_call: TRBD2; clone_size: -; v_call: TRBV2; cdr3_aa: CASRTGLAAHNEQFF; cdr3_nt: TGTGCCAGCAGGACCGGACTAGCGGCACACAATGAGCAGTTCTTC
j_call: TRBJ2-7; d_call: -; clone_size: -; v_call: TRBV6-5; cdr3_aa: CASSAMGDTYEQYF; cdr3_nt: TGTGCCAGCAGTGCCATGGGGGACACCTACGAGCAGTACTTC
j_call: TRBJ2-7; d_call: TRBD1; clone_size: -; v_call: TRBV25-1; cdr3_aa: CASSDAGTAIEQYF; cdr3_nt: TGTGCCAGCAGTGATGCCGGGACAGCTATCGAGCAGTACTTC
j_call: TRBJ1-1; d_call: -; clone_size: -; v_call: TRBV30; cdr3_aa: CAWTEDRNTEAFF; cdr3_nt: TGTGCCTGGACTGAGGACAGGAACACTGAAGCTTTCTTT
j_call: TRBJ2-4; d_call: -; clone_size: -; v_call: TRBV29-1; cdr3_aa: CSVEDSNIKVQYF; cdr3_nt: TGCAGCGTTGAAGATAGTAACATAAAGGTTCAGTACTTC
j_call: TRBJ2-5; d_call: -; clone_size: -; v_call: TRBV7-3; cdr3_aa: CASSLQSRETQYF; cdr3_nt: TGTGCCAGCAGCTTACAGTCTCGGGAGACCCAGTACTTC
j_call: TRBJ1-2; d_call: -; clone_size: -; v_call: TRBV5-1; cdr3_aa: CASTSPGANYGYTF; cdr3_nt: TGCGCCAGCACTTCCCCTGGAGCTAACTATGGCTACACCTTC
j_call: TRBJ2-2; d_call: -; clone_size: once; v_call: TRBV5-6; cdr3_aa: CASSFPTGELFF; cdr3_nt: TGTGCCAGCAGCTTTCCAACCGGGGAGCTGTTTTTT
j_call: TRBJ1-2; d_call: -; clone_size: -; v_call: TRBV5-1; cdr3_aa: CASSLAGSGSDGYTF; cdr3_nt: TGCGCCAGCAGCTTGGCCGGATCGGGTTCGGATGGCTACACCTTC